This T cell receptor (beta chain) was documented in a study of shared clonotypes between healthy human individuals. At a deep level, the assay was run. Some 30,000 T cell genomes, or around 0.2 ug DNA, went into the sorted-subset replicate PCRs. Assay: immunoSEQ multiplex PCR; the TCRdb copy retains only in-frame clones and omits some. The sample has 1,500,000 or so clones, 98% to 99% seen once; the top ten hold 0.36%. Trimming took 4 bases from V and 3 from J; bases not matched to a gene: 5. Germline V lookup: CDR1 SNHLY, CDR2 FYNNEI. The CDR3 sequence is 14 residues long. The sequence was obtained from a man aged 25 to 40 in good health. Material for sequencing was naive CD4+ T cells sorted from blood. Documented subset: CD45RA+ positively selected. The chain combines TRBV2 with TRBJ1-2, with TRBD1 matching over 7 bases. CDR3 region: CASSGQGVDYGYTF. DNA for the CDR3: TGTGCCAGCAGTGGGCAGGGGGTTGACTATGGCTACACCTTC.